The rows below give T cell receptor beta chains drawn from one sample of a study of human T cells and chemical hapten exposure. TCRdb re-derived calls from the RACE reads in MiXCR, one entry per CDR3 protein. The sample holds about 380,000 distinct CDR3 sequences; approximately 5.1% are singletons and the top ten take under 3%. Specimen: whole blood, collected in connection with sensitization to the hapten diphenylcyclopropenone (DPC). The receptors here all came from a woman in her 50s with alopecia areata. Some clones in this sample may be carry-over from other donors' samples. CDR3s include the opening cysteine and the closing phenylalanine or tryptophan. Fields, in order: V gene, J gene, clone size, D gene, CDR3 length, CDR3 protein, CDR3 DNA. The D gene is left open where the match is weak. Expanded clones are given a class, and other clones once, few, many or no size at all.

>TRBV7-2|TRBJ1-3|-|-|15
CASSLFAEAGNTIYF
TGTGCCAGCAGCTTATTCGCGGAGGCTGGAAACACCATATATTTT
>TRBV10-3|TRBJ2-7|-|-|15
CAISETATSTYEQYF
TGTGCCATCAGTGAAACCGCGACATCGACCTACGAGCAGTACTTC
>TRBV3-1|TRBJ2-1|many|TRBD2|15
CASSQWLAGLNEQFF
TGTGCCAGCAGCCAATGGCTAGCGGGACTGAATGAGCAGTTCTTC
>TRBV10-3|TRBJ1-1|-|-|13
CAISEYMEAEAFF
TGTGCCATCAGTGAGTACATGGAGGCTGAAGCTTTCTTT
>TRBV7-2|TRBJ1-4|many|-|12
CASSLAGGGLFF
TGTGCCAGCAGCTTAGCGGGAGGTGGACTGTTTTTT
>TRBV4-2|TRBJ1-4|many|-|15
CASSQEPGRNEKLFF
TGTGCCAGCAGCCAAGAACCCGGGCGTAATGAAAAACTGTTTTTT
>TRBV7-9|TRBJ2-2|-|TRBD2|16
CASTKSGGIHTGELFF
TGTGCCAGCACCAAGTCGGGAGGGATCCACACCGGGGAGCTGTTTTTT
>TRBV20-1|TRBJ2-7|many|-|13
CSARKGSRNEQYF
TGCAGTGCTAGAAAGGGAAGCAGGAACGAGCAGTACTTC
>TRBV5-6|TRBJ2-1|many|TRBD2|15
CASSPSGRTGNEQFF
TGTGCCAGCAGTCCTAGCGGGAGAACGGGAAATGAGCAGTTCTTC
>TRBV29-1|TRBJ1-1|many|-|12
CSVPTPNTEAFF
TGCAGCGTCCCAACACCGAACACTGAAGCTTTCTTT
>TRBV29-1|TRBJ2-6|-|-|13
CSVASTGANVLTF
TGCAGCGTCGCGTCTACTGGGGCCAACGTCCTGACTTTC
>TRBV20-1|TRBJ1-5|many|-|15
CSARDSGVSNQPQHF
TGCAGTGCTAGAGATTCGGGAGTTAGCAATCAGCCCCAGCATTTT
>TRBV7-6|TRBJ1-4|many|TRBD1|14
CASSSGQGGEKLFF
TGTGCCAGCAGCTCTGGACAGGGAGGTGAAAAACTGTTTTTT
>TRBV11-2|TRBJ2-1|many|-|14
CASTPTGGYNEQFF
TGTGCCAGCACCCCGACCGGGGGCTACAATGAGCAGTTCTTC
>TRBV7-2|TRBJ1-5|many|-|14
CASSFQRGDQPQHF
TGTGCCAGCAGCTTTCAGCGGGGCGATCAGCCCCAGCATTTT
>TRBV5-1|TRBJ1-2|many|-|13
CASSFGTSYGYTF
TGCGCCAGCAGCTTTGGGACTTCCTATGGCTACACCTTC
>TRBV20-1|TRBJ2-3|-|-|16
CSAPRGEKPSTDTQYF
TGCAGTGCCCCGAGAGGGGAAAAACCTAGCACAGATACGCAGTATTTT
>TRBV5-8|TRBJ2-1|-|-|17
CASSLASAGPSYNEQFF
TGTGCCAGCAGCTTGGCTTCGGCGGGGCCCTCCTACAATGAGCAGTTCTTC
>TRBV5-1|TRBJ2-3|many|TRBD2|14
CASSAYDLGREQYF
TGCGCCAGCAGCGCCTACGACCTAGGGAGGGAGCAGTATTTT
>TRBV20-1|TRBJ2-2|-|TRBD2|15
CSATVAGGTSGELFF
TGCAGTGCTACCGTAGCGGGGGGTACCTCCGGGGAGCTGTTTTTT
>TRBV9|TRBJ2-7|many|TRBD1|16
CASSPRGQGRKDEQYF
TGTGCCAGCAGCCCTAGAGGACAGGGGAGGAAGGACGAGCAGTACTTC
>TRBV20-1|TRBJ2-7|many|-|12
CSARREGASGYF
TGCAGTGCTAGAAGAGAAGGGGCTAGTGGTTACTTC
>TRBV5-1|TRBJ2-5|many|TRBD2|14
CASSLTSGGETQYF
TGCGCCAGCAGCTTGACTAGCGGGGGTGAGACCCAGTACTTC
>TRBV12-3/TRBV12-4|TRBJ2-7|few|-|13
CASSLTTEYEQYF
TGTGCCAGCAGTTTAACGACGGAGTACGAGCAGTACTTC
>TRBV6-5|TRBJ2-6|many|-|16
CASSYSARPTANVLTF
TGTGCCAGCAGTTACTCGGCGCGGCCTACGGCCAACGTCCTGACTTTC
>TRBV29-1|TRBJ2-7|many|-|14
CSVEGGVSSYEQYF
TGCAGCGTTGAAGGAGGTGTGAGCTCCTACGAGCAGTACTTC
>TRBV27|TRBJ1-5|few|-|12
CASTTLNQPQHF
TGTGCCAGCACTACCTTGAATCAGCCCCAGCATTTT
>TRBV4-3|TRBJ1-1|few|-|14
CASSQDRGPWWAFF
TGCGCCAGCAGCCAAGATCGGGGGCCCTGGTGGGCTTTCTTT
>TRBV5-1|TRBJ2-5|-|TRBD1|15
CASSLDEGGDETQYF
TGCGCCAGCAGCTTAGATGAAGGGGGCGATGAGACCCAGTACTTC
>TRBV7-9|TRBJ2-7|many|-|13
CASSFRDQGEQYF
TGTGCCAGCAGCTTCCGGGATCAGGGGGAGCAGTACTTC
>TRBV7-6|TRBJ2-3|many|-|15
CASSLTGGQADTQYF
TGTGCCAGCAGCTTAACCGGGGGGCAGGCAGATACGCAGTATTTT
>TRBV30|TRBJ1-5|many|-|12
CAWSGPNQPQHF
TGTGCCTGGAGTGGACCGAATCAGCCCCAGCATTTT
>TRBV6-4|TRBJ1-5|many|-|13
CASSAGFGQPQHF
TGTGCCAGCAGTGCGGGGTTTGGACAGCCCCAGCATTTT
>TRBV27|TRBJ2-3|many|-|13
CASRFQGPDTQYF
TGTGCCAGCAGATTTCAGGGCCCAGATACGCAGTATTTT
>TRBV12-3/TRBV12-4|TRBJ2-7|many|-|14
CASNFRGIAYEQYF
TGTGCCAGCAACTTTAGGGGTATTGCCTACGAGCAGTACTTC
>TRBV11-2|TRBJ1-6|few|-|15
CASSPTGTANSPLRF
TGTGCCAGCAGCCCAACCGGGACGGCAAATTCACCCCTCCGCTTT
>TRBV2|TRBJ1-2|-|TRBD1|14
CASRTGTGNYGYTF
TGTGCCAGCAGGACCGGGACAGGGAACTATGGCTACACCTTC